The 32 T cell receptor beta chains below all came from one sample that was sequenced in a study of OX40 agonist ivuxolimab in advanced cancers. Generated by immunoSEQ multiplex PCR, the TCRdb table keeps only in-frame clones and is missing some. The sample lists 40,000 to 45,000 clones, 82% occurring once. This specimen was CD4+ or CD8+ T cells sorted from blood, taken in a trial of the OX40 agonist ivuxolimab. These receptors were taken from an adult with an advanced solid tumor such as melanoma, head and neck, liver or kidney cancer.

V usage is TRBV7-3 and J usage is TRBJ2-6; TRBD1 matches at 10 bases. From germline, CDR1 is SGHTA and CDR2 FQGTGA. Trimming removed 6 bases from V and 0 bases from J; junction bases left unmatched: 5. This CDR3 contains 17 residues. For the CDR3, the DNA is TGTGCCAGCAGTCAGGGACAGGGGAGCTCTGGGGCCAACGTCCTGACTTTC. This sequence encodes CASSQGQGSSGANVLTF.

The CDR3 DNA is TGTGCCAGCACGTCCAGCTCCGGGAATGAGCAGTTCTTC. It translates to CASTSSSGNEQFF. The V gene is TRBV6-5, the J gene TRBJ2-1; D gene ambiguous. CDR3 length: 13 amino acids. Trimming cost V 7 bases and J 7 bases, with 14 bases left between them. In germline, CDR1 is MNHEY, CDR2 SVGAGI.

This clone came up once. The CDR3 protein is CASSWDMETQYF. CDR3 in DNA: TGTGCCAGCAGCTGGGATATGGAGACCCAGTACTTC. The chain employs TRBV7-9 and TRBJ2-5; D is undetermined. The CDR3 is 12 residues long. Deletions cut 4 bases from V and 5 bases from J, with 8 bases between. The germline V gene has CDR1 SEHNR and CDR2 FQNEAQ (reference sequence).

The chain is built from TRBV9 and TRBJ2-4; D is ambiguous. Germline V gene lookup returns CDR1 SGDLS and CDR2 YYNGEE. V lost 3 bases and J 1 base, leaving 5 bases between the germline ends. CDR3 size: 13 residues. CDR3 coding DNA: TGTGCCAGCAGCGAAGGGGCCAAAAACATTCAGTACTTC. This sequence encodes CASSEGAKNIQYF.

V usage is TRBV7-2 and J usage is TRBJ1-4; D gene uncertain. CDR1 and CDR2 (germline): SGHTA, FQGNSA. The CDR3 is 14 amino acids. Trimming pared 5 bases from V and 0 bases from J, leaving 7 bases between. The CDR3 spells CASSHLATNEKLFF. The DNA for the CDR3 is TGTGCCAGCAGCCACCTTGCAACTAATGAAAAACTGTTTTTT.

The chain recombines TRBV5-1 with TRBJ2-1, with 7 nucleotides matching TRBD2. With V trimmed by 6 bases and J by 6 bases, 15 bases remained unmatched. This CDR3 has 16 residues. Looked up from germline, CDR1 is SGHRS and CDR2 is YFSETQ. CDR3 coding DNA: TGCGCCAGCATGCTCCTACCGGACGGGAGGATCAATGAGCAGTTCTTC. It is translated as CASMLLPDGRINEQFF.

V is TRBV4-1 and J is TRBJ2-7; 8 bases are a match to TRBD1. The trim removed 1 base at V and 0 bases at J, leaving 2 bases unmatched. Germline V CDR1 and CDR2: MGHRA, YSYEKL. This CDR3 region has 15 residues. The CDR3 DNA reads TGCGCCAGCAGCCAAGGACAGGGGAGCTCCTACGAGCAGTACTTC. This codes for CASSQGQGSSYEQYF.

The CDR3 bases are TGTGCCACCAGCAGAGAAGACGGCCCCCCTTACGAGCAGTACTTC. It encodes CATSREDGPPYEQYF. The chain is built from TRBV15 and TRBJ2-7; no clear D. Germline CDR1 is LNHNV and CDR2 is YYDKDF (reference sequence). This CDR3 comprises 15 residues. V dropped 0 bases and J dropped 4 bases, with 13 bases sitting between them.

The chain uses TRBV5-4 and TRBJ2-5; 8 bases line up with TRBD1. Near its end, the DNA agrees better with TRBJ2-7, so the J call may be wrong. Germline V CDR1 and CDR2: SGHNT, YYREEE (reference sequence). The CDR3 is 13 amino acids. This CDR3 is CASSFTGGYEQYF. The CDR3 DNA reads TGTGCCAGCAGCTTTACAGGGGGCTACGAGCAGTACTTC.

J is TRBJ2-3 and V is TRBV7-9; D gene uncertain. The germline CDR1 and CDR2 sequences are SEHNR and FQNEAQ (reference sequence). The germline V and J ends were trimmed by 4 bases and 5 bases, with 10 bases remaining between them. This CDR3 contains 13 residues. The CDR3: CASSSDLRDTQYF. CDR3 DNA: TGTGCCAGCAGCTCGGACCTCCGAGATACGCAGTATTTT.

V gene TRBV28 combines with J gene TRBJ2-1; D not certain. The V end lost 6 bases, the J end lost 10 bases, and 19 bases lay between the germline ends. This CDR3 region has 14 residues. Germline CDR1 MDHEN, CDR2 SYDVKM. CDR3 nucleotide sequence: TGTGCCAGCAGAAAACCCGCCGCGGCCCCGGAGCAGTTCTTC. Its translation is CASRKPAAAPEQFF.

This rearrangement joins TRBV9 to TRBJ1-6, with 8 nucleotides matching TRBD1. V lost 0 bases, J lost 7 bases, and 15 bases stayed unmatched. The CDR3 covers 19 residues. Germline CDR1 is SGDLS and CDR2 is YYNGEE. In DNA form, the CDR3 reads TGTGCCAGCAGCGTAGGGCAGGGGGCTGTTGGGGCCGCCAATTCACCCCTCCACTTT. As protein: CASSVGQGAVGAANSPLHF. The full variable domain, its missing parts supplied by reference TRBV9 and TRBJ1-6, is DSGVTQTPKHLITATGQRVTLRCSPRSGDLSVYWYQQSLDQGLQFLIQYYNGEERAKGNILERFSAQQFPDLHSELNLSSLELGDSALYFCASSVGQGAVGAANSPLHFGNGTRLTVT.

This clone was recorded a few times. Other nucleotide sequences in the sample specify the same CDR3. The chain joins TRBV27 to TRBJ2-7; D is possibly TRBD1 (5 bases). The germline V and J ends were trimmed by 3 bases and 1 base, with 7 bases remaining between them. Germline CDR1 MNHEY, CDR2 SMNVEV (reference sequence). The CDR3 extends over 13 amino acids. The CDR3 here is CASSLGRSYEQYF. The CDR3 DNA sequence: TGTGCCAGCAGTTTGGGGCGTTCCTACGAGCAGTACTTC.

J is TRBJ1-1 and V is TRBV7-9; weak D call: TRBD1 (6 bases). Germline V gene data show CDR1 as SEHNR and CDR2 as FQNEAQ (reference sequence). This CDR3 region has 16 residues. Trimming took off 4 bases at V and 3 bases at J, with 18 bases between the two ends. CDR3 DNA: TGTGCCAGCAGCTGGCCCCGGAGGGGGGTGGACACTGAAGCTTTCTTT. Its protein is CASSWPRRGVDTEAFF.

J is TRBJ2-1 and V is TRBV27, with TRBD1 as a possible D gene (5 bases). CDR1 is MNHEY and CDR2 is SMNVEV in the germline V gene (reference sequence). CDR3 length equals 10 residues. The CDR3 DNA reads TGTGCTGGGGCTTACAATGAGCAGTTCTTC. This codes for CAGAYNEQFF.

The chain recombines TRBV7-2 with TRBJ2-3; tentative D call: TRBD2 (5 bases). Trimming stripped 3 bases from V and 6 bases from J, with 10 bases between. In germline, CDR1 is SGHTA, CDR2 FQGNSA. This CDR3 is 13 amino acids long. CDR3 DNA: TGTGCCAGCAGCTTGGGCGGGCCGGATACGCAGTATTTT. As protein: CASSLGGPDTQYF.

The chain recombines TRBV18 with TRBJ1-2; TRBD1 matches 8 bases. Germline lookup yields CDR1 KGHSH and CDR2 LQKENI. The CDR3 is made up of 14 amino acids. V lost 5 bases and J lost 3; bases outside the gene matches: 5. The CDR3 protein is CASSWTGQDYGYTF. For the CDR3, the DNA is TGTGCCAGCTCATGGACAGGGCAGGACTATGGCTACACCTTC.

V is TRBV5-4 and J is TRBJ1-1; no clear D gene. The CDR3 runs 15 residues. Trimming stripped 6 bases from V and 1 base from J, with 16 bases between. Germline V CDR1 and CDR2: SGHNT, YYREEE (reference sequence). The CDR3 sequence is CASKGGGFGNTEAFF. DNA for the CDR3: TGTGCCAGCAAAGGTGGAGGTTTTGGGAACACTGAAGCTTTCTTT.

The gene calls are TRBV6-6 and TRBJ1-1, with 7 nucleotides matching TRBD1. The CDR3 sequence is 13 residues long. CDR1 and CDR2 from the germline V gene are MNHNY and SVGAGI (reference sequence). V lost 0 bases to trimming and J lost 10 bases; unmatched junction nucleotides: 5. The chain's CDR3 is CASSYSQGYGAFF. CDR3 bases: TGTGCCAGCAGTTACTCACAGGGGTATGGAGCTTTCTTT.

This chain connects TRBV6-5 to TRBJ1-2; D gene uncertain. V was trimmed by 0 bases and J by 3 bases, leaving 14 bases between them. The CDR3 is 16 amino acids. In germline, CDR1 is MNHEY, CDR2 SVGAGI. CDR3 protein: CASSYSINGGHYGYTF. For the CDR3, the DNA is TGTGCCAGCAGTTACTCGATAAATGGCGGACACTATGGCTACACCTTC.

V and J are TRBV10-3 and TRBJ2-1; 7 positions agree with TRBD1. V was pared by 2 bases and J by 8 bases, with 6 bases of the junction left unmatched. Germline CDR1 and CDR2: ENHRY and SYGVKD. CDR3 length equals 14 residues. CDR3 loop: CAISEGTGVDEQFF. The CDR3 bases are TGTGCCATCAGTGAGGGAACAGGGGTGGATGAGCAGTTCTTC.

The rearrangement uses TRBV7-3 and TRBJ2-3; no definite D call. This CDR3 has 16 residues. Trimming took off 2 bases at V and 2 bases at J, with 14 bases between the two ends. Germline values: CDR1 SGHTA, CDR2 FQGTGA. CDR3 region: CASSLYGLTNTDTQYF. The CDR3 DNA reads TGTGCCAGCAGCTTATACGGGCTTACCAACACAGATACGCAGTATTTT.

The gene calls are TRBV29-1 and TRBJ2-1; the D gene is possibly TRBD2 (7 bases). V was shortened by 7 bases and J by 7 bases, with 17 bases between the two germline ends. The CDR3 loop spans 13 amino acids. Germline V gene sequence: CDR1 SQVTM, CDR2 ANQGSEA. In nucleotides, the CDR3 is TGCAGCGCCCTCGGGGGGCTGGGGAATGAGCAGTTCTTC. Translating it yields CSALGGLGNEQFF.

The chain joins TRBV28 to TRBJ2-7; D gene unclear. Trimming removed 4 bases at V and 3 bases at J, with 4 bases between. Germline values: CDR1 MDHEN, CDR2 SYDVKM. The CDR3 sequence is 11 residues long. The CDR3 DNA is TGTGCCAGCAGTTCAAACTACGAGCAGTACTTC. Amino acid sequence: CASSSNYEQYF.

The J gene is TRBJ2-7, the V gene TRBV28; no firm D call. The CDR3 has 13 residues. Trimming took off 6 bases at V and 2 bases at J, with 11 bases between the two ends. The germline V gene encodes CDR1 MDHEN and CDR2 SYDVKM. The CDR3 region has the DNA TGTGCCAGCAGCTTGGGTGATACCTACGAGCAGTACTTC. Encoded protein: CASSLGDTYEQYF.

The sample holds a few counts of this clone. This chain connects TRBV5-1 to TRBJ2-3; 11 bases are shared with TRBD2. The CDR3 runs to 15 residues. Germline V lookup: CDR1 SGHRS, CDR2 YFSETQ. V shed 2 bases and J 5 bases; nucleotides not matched to a gene: 4. DNA of the CDR3: TGCGCCAGCAGCTTTAGCGGGGGGGCCCGAGATACGCAGTATTTT. It specifies CASSFSGGARDTQYF.

This chain connects TRBV27 to TRBJ2-2; no firm D call. V was clipped by 10 bases and J by 0 bases, with 12 bases between them. CDR3 length equals 14 residues. CDR1 MNHEY and CDR2 SMNVEV come from the germline V gene (reference sequence). The CDR3 is CATMTRANTGELFF. The CDR3 DNA reads TGTGCCACCATGACGAGAGCGAACACCGGGGAGCTGTTTTTT.

This clone has a handful of counts. The rearrangement uses TRBV7-9 and TRBJ2-7, with 14 bases fitting TRBD2. Germline-derived CDR1 and CDR2 are SEHNR and FQNEAQ (reference sequence). J gave up 6 bases and V 4 bases, and 11 bases lay outside the gene matches. The CDR3 covers 17 residues. CDR3 in DNA: TGTGCCAGCAGCTGGACCGGGACTAGCGGGAGCCCTACCGAGCAGTACTTC. Encoded protein: CASSWTGTSGSPTEQYF. The full variable domain, in which reference TRBV7-9 and TRBJ2-7 provide the parts outside the CDR3, is DTGVSQNPRHKITKRGQNVTFRCDPISEHNRLYWYRQTLGQGPEFLTYFQNEAQLEKSRLLSDRFSAERPKGSFSTLEIQRTEQGDSAMYLCASSWTGTSGSPTEQYFGPGTRLTVT.

A few counts support this clone. The chain combines TRBV2 with TRBJ1-6; TRBD1 is a possible D gene (6 bases). CDR1 is SNHLY, CDR2 FYNNEI, per germline. This CDR3 comprises 17 residues. Trimming stripped 2 bases from V and 2 bases from J, with 13 bases between. The CDR3 spells CASSEIMAGAYNSPLHF. In nucleotides, the CDR3 is TGTGCCAGCAGTGAAATAATGGCAGGGGCCTATAATTCACCCCTCCACTTT.

The chain uses TRBV5-4 and TRBJ2-7; tentatively, D is TRBD2 (5 bases). The germline CDR1 and CDR2 sequences are SGHNT and YYREEE (reference sequence). There are 14 residues in the CDR3. V dropped 4 bases and J dropped 2 bases, with 13 bases sitting between them. Written as DNA, the CDR3 is TGTGCCAGCAGCCCCTGGACTGGTACCTACGAGCAGTACTTC. Encoded protein: CASSPWTGTYEQYF.

The chain is built from TRBV9 and TRBJ2-5; D is perhaps TRBD1 or TRBD2 (5 bases each). CDR3 size: 14 residues. V lost 3 bases to trimming and J lost 3 bases, with 12 bases between them. From germline, CDR1 is SGDLS and CDR2 YYNGEE. CDR3 nucleotide sequence: TGTGCCAGCAGCGCCTGGGGGACGGAAGAGACCCAGTACTTC. Amino acids: CASSAWGTEETQYF. Full variable domain (remainder filled in from reference TRBV9 and TRBJ2-5): DSGVTQTPKHLITATGQRVTLRCSPRSGDLSVYWYQQSLDQGLQFLIQYYNGEERAKGNILERFSAQQFPDLHSELNLSSLELGDSALYFCASSAWGTEETQYFGPGTRLLVL.

The chain carries TRBV7-8 and TRBJ1-5; 7 nucleotides line up with TRBD1. The V gene's germline CDR1 is SGHVS and CDR2 FQNEAQ. The CDR3 runs to 14 residues. V shed 5 bases, J shed 5 bases, and the junction held 6 bases outside the gene matches. The CDR3 loop is CASSQNRGYQPQHF. The CDR3 nucleotides are TGTGCCAGCAGCCAGAACAGGGGATATCAGCCCCAGCATTTT. Drawing the rest from reference TRBV7-8 and TRBJ1-5, the complete variable domain is GAGVSQSPRYKVAKRGQDVALRCDPISGHVSLFWYQQALGQGPEFLTYFQNEAQLDKSGLPSDRFFAERPEGSVSTLKIQRTQQEDSAVYLCASSQNRGYQPQHFGDGTRLSIL.